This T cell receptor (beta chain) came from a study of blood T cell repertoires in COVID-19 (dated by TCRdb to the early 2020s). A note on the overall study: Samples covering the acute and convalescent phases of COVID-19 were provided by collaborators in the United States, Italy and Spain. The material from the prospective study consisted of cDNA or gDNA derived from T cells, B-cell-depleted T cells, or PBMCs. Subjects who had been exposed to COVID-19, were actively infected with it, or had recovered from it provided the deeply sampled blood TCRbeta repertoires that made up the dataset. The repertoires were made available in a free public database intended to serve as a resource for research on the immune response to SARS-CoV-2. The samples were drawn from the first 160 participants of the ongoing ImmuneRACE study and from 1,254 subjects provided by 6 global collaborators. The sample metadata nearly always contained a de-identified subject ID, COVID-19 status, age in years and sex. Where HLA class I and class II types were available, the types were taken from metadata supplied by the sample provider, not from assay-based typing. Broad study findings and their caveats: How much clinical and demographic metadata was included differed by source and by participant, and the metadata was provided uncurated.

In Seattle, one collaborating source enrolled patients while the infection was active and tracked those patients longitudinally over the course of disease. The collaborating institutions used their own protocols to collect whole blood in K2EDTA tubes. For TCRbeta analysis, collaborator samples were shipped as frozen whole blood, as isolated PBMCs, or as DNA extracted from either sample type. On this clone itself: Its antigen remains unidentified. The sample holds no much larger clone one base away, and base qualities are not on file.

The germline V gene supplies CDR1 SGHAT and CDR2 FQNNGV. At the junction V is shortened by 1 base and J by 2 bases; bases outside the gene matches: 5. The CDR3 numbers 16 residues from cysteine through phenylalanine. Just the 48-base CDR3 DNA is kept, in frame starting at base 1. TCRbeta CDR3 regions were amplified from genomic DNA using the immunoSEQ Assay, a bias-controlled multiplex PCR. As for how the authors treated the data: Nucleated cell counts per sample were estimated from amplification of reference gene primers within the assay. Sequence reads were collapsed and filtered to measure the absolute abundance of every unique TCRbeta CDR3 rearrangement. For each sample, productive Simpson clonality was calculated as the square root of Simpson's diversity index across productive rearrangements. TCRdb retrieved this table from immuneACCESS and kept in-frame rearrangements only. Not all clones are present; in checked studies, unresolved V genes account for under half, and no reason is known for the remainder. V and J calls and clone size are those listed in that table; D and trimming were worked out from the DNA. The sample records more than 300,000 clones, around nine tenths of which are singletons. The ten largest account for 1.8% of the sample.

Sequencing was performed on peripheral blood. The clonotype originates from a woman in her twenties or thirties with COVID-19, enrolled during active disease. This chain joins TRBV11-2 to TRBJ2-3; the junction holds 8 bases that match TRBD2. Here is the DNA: TGTGCCAGCAGCTTAGTCTCGGGGGGGACCACAGATACGCAGTATTTT. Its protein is CASSLVSGGTTDTQYF.